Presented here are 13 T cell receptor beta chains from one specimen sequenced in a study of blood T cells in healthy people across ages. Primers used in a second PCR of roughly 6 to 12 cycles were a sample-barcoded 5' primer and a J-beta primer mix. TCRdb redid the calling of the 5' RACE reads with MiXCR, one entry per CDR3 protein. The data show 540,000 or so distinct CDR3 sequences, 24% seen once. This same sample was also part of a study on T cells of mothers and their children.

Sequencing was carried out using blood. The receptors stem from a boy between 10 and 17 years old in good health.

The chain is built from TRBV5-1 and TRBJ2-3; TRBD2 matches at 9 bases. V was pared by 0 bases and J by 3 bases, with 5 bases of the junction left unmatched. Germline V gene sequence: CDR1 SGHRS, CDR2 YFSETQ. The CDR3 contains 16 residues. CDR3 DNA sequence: TGCGCCAGCAGCTTGGGAAGCGGGAGGAGAACAGATACGCAGTATTTT. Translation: CASSLGSGRRTDTQYF.

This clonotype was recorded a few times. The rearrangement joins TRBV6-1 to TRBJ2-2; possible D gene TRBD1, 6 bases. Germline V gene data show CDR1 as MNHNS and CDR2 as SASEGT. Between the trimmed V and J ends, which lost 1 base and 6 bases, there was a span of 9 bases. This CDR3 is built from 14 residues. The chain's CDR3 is CASSEGTVAGELFF. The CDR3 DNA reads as TGTGCCAGCAGTGAAGGGACAGTTGCCGGGGAGCTGTTTTTT.

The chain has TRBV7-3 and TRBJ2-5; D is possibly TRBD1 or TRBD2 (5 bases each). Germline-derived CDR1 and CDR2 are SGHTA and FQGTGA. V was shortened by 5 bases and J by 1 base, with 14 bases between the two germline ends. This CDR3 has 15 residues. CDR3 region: CASSPSSGTQETQYF. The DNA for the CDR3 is TGTGCCAGCAGCCCGTCCTCAGGGACCCAAGAGACCCAGTACTTC.

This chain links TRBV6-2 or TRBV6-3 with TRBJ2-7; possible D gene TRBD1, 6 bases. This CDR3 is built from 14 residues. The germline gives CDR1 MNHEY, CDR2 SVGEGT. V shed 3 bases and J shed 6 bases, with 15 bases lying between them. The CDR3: CASSYQESRGEQYF. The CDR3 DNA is TGTGCCAGCAGTTATCAAGAGAGCAGGGGCGAGCAGTACTTC.

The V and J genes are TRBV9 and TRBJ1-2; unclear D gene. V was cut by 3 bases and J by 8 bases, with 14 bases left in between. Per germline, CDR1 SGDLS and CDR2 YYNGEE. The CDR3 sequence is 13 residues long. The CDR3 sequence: CASSAGPDGGYTF. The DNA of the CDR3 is TGTGCCAGCAGCGCCGGACCCGATGGGGGCTACACCTTC.

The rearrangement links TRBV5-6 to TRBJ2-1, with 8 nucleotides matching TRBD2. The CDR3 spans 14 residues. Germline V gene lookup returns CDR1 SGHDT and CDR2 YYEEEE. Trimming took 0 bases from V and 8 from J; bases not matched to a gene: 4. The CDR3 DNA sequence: TGTGCCAGCAGCTTGGCAGCGGGAGACGATGAGCAGTTCTTC. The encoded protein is CASSLAAGDDEQFF.

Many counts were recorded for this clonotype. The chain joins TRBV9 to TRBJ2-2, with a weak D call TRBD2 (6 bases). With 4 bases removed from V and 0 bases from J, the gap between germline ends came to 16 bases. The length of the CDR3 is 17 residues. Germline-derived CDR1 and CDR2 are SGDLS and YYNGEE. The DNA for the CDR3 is TGTGCCAGCAGCACGGGGCCCGGGGGTCCGAACACCGGGGAGCTGTTTTTT. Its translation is CASSTGPGGPNTGELFF.

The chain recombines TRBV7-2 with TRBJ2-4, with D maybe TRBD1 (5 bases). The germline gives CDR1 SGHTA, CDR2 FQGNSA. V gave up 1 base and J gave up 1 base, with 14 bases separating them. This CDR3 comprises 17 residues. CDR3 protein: CASSLDPGKSAKNIQYF. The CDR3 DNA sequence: TGTGCCAGCAGCTTAGATCCAGGGAAGTCGGCCAAAAACATTCAGTACTTC.

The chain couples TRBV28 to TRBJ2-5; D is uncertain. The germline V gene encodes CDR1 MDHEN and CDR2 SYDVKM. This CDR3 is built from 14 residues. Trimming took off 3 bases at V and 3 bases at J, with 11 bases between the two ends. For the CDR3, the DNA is TGTGCCAGCAGTTTGGGTAGCCGTAAAGAGACCCAGTACTTC. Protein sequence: CASSLGSRKETQYF. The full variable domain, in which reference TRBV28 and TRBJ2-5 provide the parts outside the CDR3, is DVKVTQSSRYLVKRTGEKVFLECVQDMDHENMFWYRQDPGLGLRLIYFSYDVKMKEKGDIPEGYSVSREKKERFSLILESASTNQTSMYLCASSLGSRKETQYFGPGTRLLVL.

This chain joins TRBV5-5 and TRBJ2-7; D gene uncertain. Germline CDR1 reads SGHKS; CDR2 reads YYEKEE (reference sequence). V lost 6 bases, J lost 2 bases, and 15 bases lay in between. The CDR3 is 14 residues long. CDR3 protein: CASTFGPNAYEQYF. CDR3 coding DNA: TGTGCCAGCACCTTCGGCCCGAACGCCTACGAGCAGTACTTC. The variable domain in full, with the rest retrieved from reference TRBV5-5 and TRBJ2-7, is DAGVTQSPTHLIKTRGQQVTLRCSPISGHKSVSWYQQVLGQGPQFIFQYYEKEERGRGNFPDRFSARQFPNYSSELNVNALLLGDSALYLCASTFGPNAYEQYFGPGTRLTVT.

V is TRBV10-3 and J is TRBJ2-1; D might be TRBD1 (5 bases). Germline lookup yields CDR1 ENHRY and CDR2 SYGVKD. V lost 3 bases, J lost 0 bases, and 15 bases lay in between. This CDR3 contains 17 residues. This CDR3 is CAISEIRTSFSYNEQFF. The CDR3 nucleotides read TGTGCCATCAGTGAAATCAGGACATCCTTCTCCTACAATGAGCAGTTCTTC.

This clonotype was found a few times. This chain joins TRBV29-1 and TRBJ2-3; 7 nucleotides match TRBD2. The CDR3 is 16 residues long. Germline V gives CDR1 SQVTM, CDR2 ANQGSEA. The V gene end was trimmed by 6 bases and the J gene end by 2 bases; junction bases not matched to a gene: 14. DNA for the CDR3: TGCAGCGTCGCCGGTTCACTAGCGTTCCCCACAGATACGCAGTATTTT. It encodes CSVAGSLAFPTDTQYF.

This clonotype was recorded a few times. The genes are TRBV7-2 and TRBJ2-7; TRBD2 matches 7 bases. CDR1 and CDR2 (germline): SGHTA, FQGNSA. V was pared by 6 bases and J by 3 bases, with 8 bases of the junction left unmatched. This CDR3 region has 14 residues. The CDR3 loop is CASSGGTTSYEQYF. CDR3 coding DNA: TGTGCCAGCAGTGGCGGGACTACCAGCTACGAGCAGTACTTC.